One and the same sample provided the 2 T cell receptor beta chains below, sequenced in a study of CD8+ T cells in alopecia areata. Specified treatment: oral pan-JAK inhibitor, 5-10 mg twice daily. It was cDNA, reverse transcribed from extracted RNA, that served as the sequencing template. Data came from immunoSEQ multiplex PCR; TCRdb stores just in-frame clones and leaves some out. The table lists about 140,000 clones, 86% of them singletons. The material was CD8+ T cells sorted from blood, obtained at week 4, from a patient treated with tofacitinib. These receptors came from a human donor with alopecia areata.

The genes are TRBV7-3 and TRBJ2-5; perhaps TRBD2 as D (5 bases). The V end lost 5 bases, the J end lost 4 bases, and 17 bases lay between the germline ends. The CDR3 is 15 residues long. The V gene's germline CDR1 is SGHTA and CDR2 FQGTGA. The CDR3 DNA follows: TGTGCCAGCAGCCGTACCTCGGACTTGGGAGAGACCCAGTACTTC. Protein product: CASSRTSDLGETQYF. Full variable domain (outside the CDR3, taken from reference TRBV7-3 and TRBJ2-5): GAGVSQTPSNKVTEKGKYVELRCDPISGHTALYWYRQSLGQGPEFLIYFQGTGAADDSGLPNDRFFAVRPEGSVSTLKIQRTERGDSAVYLCASSRTSDLGETQYFGPGTRLLVL.

CDR3 bases: TGCAGCGTAATAAACAGGGGGTCCTACGAGCAGTACTTC. Its translation: CSVINRGSYEQYF. The V call is TRBV29-1, the J call TRBJ2-7, with TRBD1 identical over 8 bases. There are 13 residues in the CDR3. Germline V lookup: CDR1 SQVTM, CDR2 ANQGSEA. Trimming cost V 6 bases and J 1 base; bases outside gene matches: 5.